Below are 11 T cell receptor beta chains sequenced from a single sample in a study of patients and donors after allogeneic stem cell transplantation. TCRdb fed the RT-PCR reads into MiXCR, producing one record per CDR3 protein. Of 2,000 to 3,000 distinct CDR3 sequences detected, 15% to 20% appear once; the ten largest clones hold 15% to 20%. Input material: blood, either unsorted or a sorted T cell fraction (not recorded which). The receptors originated from a human donor who was either an allogeneic HSCT recipient or a stem cell or donor lymphocyte infusion donor (not recorded which). It is not recorded whose cells these are; they may come from a transplant donor.

This clonotype was detected only a few times. The V call is TRBV7-3, the J call TRBJ2-3, with D uncertain. V was pared by 0 bases and J by 4 bases, with 11 bases between. Germline-derived CDR1 and CDR2 are SGHTA and FQGTGA. The CDR3 has 15 residues. The CDR3 DNA reads as TGTGCCAGCAGCTTAACAGCGTCAGTGGCAGATACGCAGTATTTT. This encodes CASSLTASVADTQYF.

This clonotype has just a few counts. The chain joins TRBV7-2 to TRBJ1-1; no clear D. The germline CDR1 and CDR2 sequences are SGHTA and FQGNSA. V was pared by 1 base and J by 6 bases, with 6 bases between. This CDR3 has 12 residues. The CDR3 is CASSLVTSEAFF. The CDR3 DNA sequence: TGTGCCAGCAGCTTAGTGACCTCTGAAGCTTTCTTT.

The chain has TRBV5-1 and TRBJ2-1, with 12 bases fitting TRBD2. CDR3 length: 14 amino acids. V shed 5 bases, J shed 7 bases, and the junction held 4 bases outside the gene matches. Germline V gene lookup returns CDR1 SGHRS and CDR2 YFSETQ. The CDR3 reads CASRTSGSMNEQFF. The DNA of the CDR3 is TGCGCCAGCAGGACTAGCGGGAGCATGAATGAGCAGTTCTTC.

In its sample, this clonotype was seen a few times. The genes are TRBV20-1 and TRBJ2-7; 11 nucleotides match TRBD2. J lost 5 bases, V lost 8 bases, and 11 bases had no gene match. The CDR3 contains 14 residues. Germline-derived CDR1 and CDR2 are DFQATT and SNEGSKA (reference sequence). The CDR3 coding sequence is TGCAGTAGCACTAGCGGGAGAAAGCCCAACGAGCAGTACTTC. This encodes CSSTSGRKPNEQYF.

The sample holds a few counts of this clonotype. The chain is built from TRBV6-5 and TRBJ2-1, with TRBD2 matching over 7 bases. The CDR3 consists of 12 residues. V shed 6 bases and J 9 bases; nucleotides not matched to a gene: 5. CDR1 is MNHEY, CDR2 SVGAGI, per germline. The CDR3 protein is CASSLSGGEQFF. CDR3 nucleotides: TGTGCCAGCAGCTTATCGGGAGGTGAGCAGTTCTTC.

By share, this clonotype counts as medium-sized. The chain carries TRBV7-8 and TRBJ2-1; unclear D gene. This CDR3 is built from 13 residues. Trimming stripped 5 bases from V and 8 bases from J, with 13 bases between. Germline V gene lookup returns CDR1 SGHVS and CDR2 FQNEAQ. For the CDR3, the DNA is TGTGCCAGCAGCACATTGGCATCTTATGAGCAGTTCTTC. Its translation is CASSTLASYEQFF.

The J gene is TRBJ2-5, the V gene TRBV29-1; the D gene is possibly TRBD2 (6 bases). The CDR3 is 12 residues long. Between the trimmed V and J ends, which lost 6 bases and 3 bases, there was a span of 11 bases. Germline V gene sequence: CDR1 SQVTM, CDR2 ANQGSEA. The CDR3 DNA reads TGCAGCGTGGAGGGTTATGAAGAGACCCAGTACTTC. This sequence encodes CSVEGYEETQYF.

In its sample, this clonotype was seen a few times. The chain recombines TRBV5-1 with TRBJ1-2; D gene unclear. CDR1 is SGHRS, CDR2 YFSETQ, per germline. V was shortened by 9 bases and J by 3 bases, with 15 bases between the two germline ends. This CDR3 contains 13 residues. The chain's CDR3 is CATRKEGDYGYTF. DNA for the CDR3: TGCGCCACCCGGAAGGAGGGAGACTATGGCTACACCTTC.

By frequency in the sample, this clonotype is large. V and J are TRBV7-6 and TRBJ2-7; no clear D. Trimming removed 0 bases at V and 3 bases at J, with 6 bases between. CDR3 length: 13 residues. Germline V lookup: CDR1 SGHVS, CDR2 FNYEAQ. Written as DNA, the CDR3 is TGTGCCAGCAGCTTAGCTTCGGACTACGAGCAGTACTTC. This sequence encodes CASSLASDYEQYF.

The CDR3 spells CASSSIAGVYEQYF. CDR3 sequence (DNA): TGCGCCAGCAGCTCCATAGCGGGAGTCTACGAGCAGTACTTC. This chain links TRBV5-1 with TRBJ2-7, with 9 nucleotides matching TRBD2. Germline CDR1 reads SGHRS; CDR2 reads YFSETQ. Germline trimming cut 3 bases from V and 3 bases from J; bases unmatched to any gene: 4. The CDR3 is 14 amino acids.

In DNA form, the CDR3 reads TGCGCCAGCAGCTTGGCACAGGTCCCAGGCGCTGAAGCTTTCTTT. Translation gives CASSLAQVPGAEAFF. This sequence joins TRBV5-1 and TRBJ1-1, with TRBD1 as a possible D gene (5 bases). Germline loops: CDR1 SGHRS, CDR2 YFSETQ. The CDR3 totals 15 residues. The V and J ends lost 0 bases and 6 bases respectively, with 15 bases between them.